The rows below give T cell receptor beta chains drawn from one sample of a study of blood T cell repertoires in COVID-19. The protocol was immunoSEQ multiplex PCR, while the TCRdb copy is restricted to in-frame clones and leaves out a portion. The table shows about 230,000 clones, with approximately 82% occurring only once. Input material: peripheral blood. The receptor set was obtained from a woman aged 70-85 years with active or convalescent COVID-19. Each CDR3 is given with its conserved first and last residue. Each record gives: D gene, clone size, J gene, V gene, CDR3 protein, CDR3 DNA. A D gene is named only where the DNA matches it firmly. Clone size is shown for a subset of rows, as once, few, many or a class of expanded clone.

>NA|once|TRBJ1-4|TRBV5-1
CASSSTATNEKLFF
TGCGCCAGCAGCTCGACTGCAACTAATGAAAAACTGTTTTTT
>NA|NA|TRBJ1-2|TRBV5-1
CASSLEGIPNYGYTF
TGCGCCAGCAGCTTGGAGGGGATCCCTAACTATGGCTACACCTTC
>NA|NA|TRBJ1-1|TRBV11-2
CASSPGGSLTEAFF
TGTGCCAGCAGCCCTGGGGGGAGTTTAACTGAAGCTTTCTTT
>TRBD2|few|TRBJ2-1|TRBV6-5
CASNLAGGPLREQFF
TGTGCCAGCAACCTAGCGGGGGGGCCTTTAAGGGAGCAGTTCTTC
>TRBD1|many|TRBJ2-7|TRBV19
CASSTGPTGGKPYEQYF
TGTGCCAGTAGTACTGGCCCGACAGGGGGCAAGCCCTACGAGCAGTACTTC
>NA|NA|TRBJ1-3|TRBV5-4
CASSPQPGTGNTIYF
TGTGCCAGCAGCCCCCAGCCCGGGACTGGAAACACCATATATTTT
>NA|NA|TRBJ1-4|TRBV28
CASSAGRGLGRLFF
TGTGCCAGCAGCGCCGGACGAGGATTGGGGAGACTGTTTTTT
>TRBD2|NA|TRBJ2-7|TRBV3-1/TRBV3-2
CASSQDNREVIYF
TGTGCCAGCAGCCAAGACAACCGGGAGGTAATCTACTTC
>NA|few|TRBJ1-4|TRBV5-5
CASSLMPATNEKLFF
TGTGCCAGCAGCTTGATGCCAGCAACTAATGAAAAACTGTTTTTT
>NA|NA|TRBJ1-2|TRBV9
CASSVGWQAATDYTF
TGTGCCAGCAGCGTAGGGTGGCAGGCCGCAACCGACTACACCTTC
>NA|few|TRBJ2-1|TRBV19
CASSITLWGPYNEQFF
TGTGCCAGTAGTATAACGCTCTGGGGCCCATACAATGAGCAGTTCTTC
>TRBD1|NA|TRBJ2-1|TRBV7-2
CASSADRSSYNEQFF
TGTGCCAGCAGCGCGGACAGGAGCTCCTACAATGAGCAGTTCTTC
>TRBD2|NA|TRBJ2-3|TRBV6-1
CASSDGGGTDTQYF
TGTGCCAGCAGTGACGGGGGGGGCACAGATACGCAGTATTTT
>NA|NA|TRBJ2-6|TRBV5-1
CASSQEQGSPSGANVLTF
TGCGCCAGCAGCCAGGAACAGGGATCTCCCTCTGGGGCCAACGTCCTGACTTTC
>NA|NA|TRBJ2-5|TRBV5-1
CASSPSRVVFQETQYF
TGCGCCAGCAGCCCCTCGAGGGTCGTCTTCCAAGAGACCCAGTACTTC
>TRBD1|NA|TRBJ2-3|TRBV7-3
CASSPGQGEYTDTQYF
TGTGCCAGCAGCCCCGGACAGGGGGAGTACACAGATACGCAGTATTTT
>NA|NA|TRBJ2-3|TRBV2
CASSGFGRATDTQYF
TGTGCCAGCAGTGGGTTTGGGAGAGCCACAGATACGCAGTATTTT
>TRBD2|NA|TRBJ2-3|TRBV20-1
CSASGGGVDTQYF
TGCAGTGCTAGTGGGGGGGGTGTAGATACGCAGTATTTT
>TRBD2|NA|TRBJ2-5|TRBV5-4
CASSLSGGTQETQYF
TGTGCCAGCAGCTTGTCGGGGGGAACACAAGAGACCCAGTACTTC
>TRBD2|few|TRBJ2-1|TRBV5-1
CASTGLAGYEQFF
TGCGCCAGCACCGGACTAGCGGGGTATGAGCAGTTCTTC
>TRBD1|NA|TRBJ2-3|TRBV18
CASSLGTGGESDTQYF
TGTGCCAGCTCACTGGGGACAGGGGGCGAATCAGATACGCAGTATTTT
>TRBD1|once|TRBJ1-1|TRBV5-1
CASSDRQGTEAFF
TGCGCCAGCAGCGACCGACAGGGTACTGAAGCTTTCTTT
>NA|NA|TRBJ1-5|TRBV30
CAWSVRGGTQPQHF
TGTGCCTGGAGCGTGCGGGGGGGAACACAGCCCCAGCATTTT
>NA|NA|TRBJ1-1|TRBV4-2
CASSQGEGSLNTEAFF
TGTGCCAGCAGCCAAGGGGAGGGATCCTTGAACACTGAAGCTTTCTTT
>NA|NA|TRBJ2-3|TRBV28
CASRAADTQYF
TGTGCCAGCAGGGCGGCAGATACGCAGTATTTT
>TRBD1|NA|TRBJ1-2|TRBV18
CASSPGQDGYGYTF
TGTGCCAGCTCACCTGGACAGGATGGCTATGGCTACACCTTC
>TRBD2|NA|TRBJ2-5|TRBV29-1
CSVVASGRAYQETQYF
TGCAGCGTGGTAGCTAGCGGGAGGGCCTATCAAGAGACCCAGTACTTC
>NA|few|TRBJ2-3|TRBV24-1
CATSDPDSNTDTQYF
TGTGCCACCAGTGATCCGGACAGTAACACAGATACGCAGTATTTT
>TRBD1|many|TRBJ2-7|TRBV19
CASSISTFRTGEAYEQYF
TGTGCCAGTAGTATCTCTACCTTTAGGACAGGAGAGGCCTACGAGCAGTACTTC
>NA|NA|TRBJ1-1|TRBV28
CASSLWGGTEAFF
TGTGCCAGCAGTTTATGGGGAGGCACTGAAGCTTTCTTT
>NA|NA|TRBJ1-3|TRBV7-2
CASSLSFGSGNTIYF
TGTGCCAGCAGCTTAAGCTTCGGGTCTGGAAACACCATATATTTT
>TRBD1|NA|TRBJ1-2|TRBV27
CASSPMGQGVYYGYTF
TGTGCCAGCAGTCCGATGGGACAGGGGGTTTACTATGGCTACACCTTC
>NA|NA|TRBJ1-4|TRBV7-2
CASSLGPDSQEKLFF
TGTGCCAGCAGCTTAGGCCCAGACAGTCAAGAAAAACTGTTTTTT
>TRBD1|NA|TRBJ1-1|TRBV4-3
CASSQVTGGYTEAFF
TGCGCCAGCAGCCAAGTGACAGGGGGCTACACTGAAGCTTTCTTT
>NA|NA|TRBJ2-1|TRBV3-1/TRBV3-2
CASSRTNMRRLNEQFF
TGTGCCAGCAGTCGGACTAATATGCGCAGACTTAATGAGCAGTTCTTC
>NA|NA|TRBJ1-2|TRBV12-3/TRBV12-4
CASSLDGGGGYTF
TGTGCCAGCAGTTTAGACGGCGGGGGTGGCTACACCTTC
>TRBD1|NA|TRBJ2-1|TRBV7-2
CASSTQGALEQFF
TGTGCCAGCAGCACGCAGGGGGCGCTTGAGCAGTTCTTC
>TRBD2|NA|TRBJ2-1|TRBV5-1
CASSPLSGSSYNEQFF
TGCGCCAGCAGCCCCCTTAGCGGGAGTAGCTACAATGAGCAGTTCTTC
>NA|NA|TRBJ2-4|TRBV18
CASSPTGGDIQYF
TGTGCCAGCTCACCAACAGGGGGGGACATTCAGTACTTC
>NA|NA|TRBJ2-1|TRBV19
CASSPAGPFGWFF
TGTGCCAGTAGTCCCGCGGGGCCCTTCGGGTGGTTCTTC
>TRBD1|NA|TRBJ1-5|TRBV2
CASSGDRAPDQPQHF
TGTGCCAGCAGCGGGGACAGGGCCCCAGATCAGCCCCAGCATTTT
>TRBD1|NA|TRBJ1-2|TRBV30
CAWSGDRGNYGYTF
TGTGCCTGGAGTGGGGACAGGGGGAACTATGGCTACACCTTC
>TRBD1|NA|TRBJ1-1|TRBV12-3/TRBV12-4
CASTQTGDPEAFF
TGTGCCAGCACCCAGACAGGGGATCCTGAAGCTTTCTTT